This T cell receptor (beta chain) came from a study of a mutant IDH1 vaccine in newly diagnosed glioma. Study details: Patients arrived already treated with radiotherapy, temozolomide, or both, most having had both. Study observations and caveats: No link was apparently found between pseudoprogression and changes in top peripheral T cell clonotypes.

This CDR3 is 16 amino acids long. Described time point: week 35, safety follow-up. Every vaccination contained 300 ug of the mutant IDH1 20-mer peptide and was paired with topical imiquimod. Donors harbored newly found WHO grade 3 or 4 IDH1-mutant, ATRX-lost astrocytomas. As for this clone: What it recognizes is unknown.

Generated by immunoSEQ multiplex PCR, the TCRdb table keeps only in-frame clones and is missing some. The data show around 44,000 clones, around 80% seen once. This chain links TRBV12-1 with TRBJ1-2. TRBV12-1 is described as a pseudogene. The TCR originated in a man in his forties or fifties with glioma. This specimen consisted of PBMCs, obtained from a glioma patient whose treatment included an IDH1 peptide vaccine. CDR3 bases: TGTGCCAGCAGCTTTGTTTTTATTGACTTTACCTATGGCTACACCTTC. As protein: CASSFVFIDFTYGYTF.